This TCR beta chain was identified in a study of regulatory T cells in long-lasting Graves disease. The CDR3 is 15 residues long. After removal of 3 bases from V and 8 bases from J, the junction contained 11 bases not matched to a gene. Germline lookup yields CDR1 DFQATT and CDR2 SNEGSKA (reference sequence). In this sample, this clonotype turned up once. Time point specified: newly diagnosed GD, antithyroid drugs for less than 3 months. There was RNA extracted from PBMCs, and the TCR library was made from it. CDR3 regions were amplified by Arm-PCR using iRepertoire HTBI primers to build TCR beta libraries. TCRdb independently ran MiXCR on the multiplex PCR reads; one entry per CDR3 protein. The sample contains a few hundred thousand distinct CDR3 sequences, 13% to 15% of which appear only once. The same sample was also used in a study of T cells in Graves' hyperthyroidism and ophthalmopathy. That paper states: Researchers ran a first-round RT-PCR on the TCR CDR3 using the HTBI primer set.

The V gene is TRBV20-1, the J gene TRBJ2-1, with 9 bases that match TRBD2. The starting material was peripheral blood mononuclear cells (PBMCs), obtained at new diagnosis, from a patient treated with antithyroid drugs. The source of this sequence is a woman in her fifties or sixties with Graves disease. In nucleotides, the CDR3 is TGCAGTGCTAGGCCCGGGGTAGCGGGAGTCGATGAGCAGTTCTTC. Translation gives CSARPGVAGVDEQFF.